This TCR beta chain was recovered during a study of T cell responses to AZD1222 COVID-19 vaccine. At the level of the study: Second-dose timings of about 4 or about 12 weeks were pooled.

Findings of the study overall: Among the donors, most were white British and more were female, and clonal diversity was possibly underestimated. Seropositive AZD1222 recipients at baseline numbered only six or seven. The span of vaccine-associated CD4 TCRs extended across spike, with dominance at 160-218 and 743-854.

In the case of this clone: Antigen specificity is unknown. The same CDR3 can be traced to other DNA sequences in this sample.

J gave up 2 bases and V 0 bases, and 1 base lay outside the gene matches. CDR1 and CDR2 from the germline V gene are SGHRS and YFSETQ. The CDR3 has 14 amino acids. The protocol was immunoSEQ multiplex PCR, while the TCRdb copy is restricted to in-frame clones and leaves out a portion. In the table there are about 120,000 clones, approximately 90% of which are singletons. The sequence was obtained from an adult in good health. The material sequenced was peripheral blood, taken on day 0 of AZD1222 vaccination. The rearrangement uses TRBV5-1 and TRBJ1-2, with 7 bases fitting TRBD1. Here the CDR3 reads CASSLGQGNYGYTF. The CDR3 DNA reads as TGCGCCAGCAGCTTGGGACAGGGCAACTATGGCTACACCTTC.